Listed below are T cell receptor beta chains from one sample, sequenced in a study of T-cell memory formation after mild COVID-19. TCRdb reanalysed the 5' RACE reads using MiXCR and keeps one entry per CDR3 protein. Seen here are approximately 240,000 distinct CDR3 sequences, roughly 15% observed once, and the top ten hold approximately 3.4%. Input material: PBMCs or a T cell subset sorted from them (not recorded which). The receptors come from a man between 18 and 35 years old who had mild COVID-19 (a few samples of this study predate the infection). Cell type and time point are not known. Both conserved end residues are part of each CDR3. The order of the fields is D gene, V gene, clone size, J gene, CDR3 protein. The D gene is left open where the match is weak. Some rows have no size entry. The others give once, few or many, or a class for an expanded clone.

D gene: TRBD2; V gene: TRBV5-1; clone size: -; J gene: TRBJ2-3; CDR3 protein: CASSTGLLRTDTQYF
D gene: TRBD1; V gene: TRBV20-1; clone size: -; J gene: TRBJ1-1; CDR3 protein: CSARPDRGYTEAFF
D gene: -; V gene: TRBV20-1; clone size: few; J gene: TRBJ1-5; CDR3 protein: CSAGGTAGPRPQHF
D gene: -; V gene: TRBV6-5; clone size: few; J gene: TRBJ1-2; CDR3 protein: CASSSGQSNYGYTF
D gene: -; V gene: TRBV4-2; clone size: -; J gene: TRBJ2-5; CDR3 protein: CASSQESNGETQYF
D gene: -; V gene: TRBV7-2; clone size: -; J gene: TRBJ2-2; CDR3 protein: CASSISLNTGELFF
D gene: -; V gene: TRBV5-5; clone size: few; J gene: TRBJ1-3; CDR3 protein: CASSQTENTIYF
D gene: -; V gene: TRBV4-3; clone size: few; J gene: TRBJ1-3; CDR3 protein: CASSPWDRGNTIYF
D gene: -; V gene: TRBV5-1; clone size: -; J gene: TRBJ1-4; CDR3 protein: CASSADPNEKLFF
D gene: -; V gene: TRBV7-8; clone size: -; J gene: TRBJ1-2; CDR3 protein: CASSLAGRGGGYGYTF
D gene: TRBD1; V gene: TRBV2; clone size: few; J gene: TRBJ1-2; CDR3 protein: CASMRQGYGYTF